The 19 T cell receptor beta chains presented below share a single source sample, sequenced in a study of tumor and adjacent non-tumor tissue in lung cancer. This sample's RNA came from whole unsorted tissue. A modified ARM-PCR protocol with three rounds of nested PCR amplified TCRbeta. Each CDR3 protein is one row after TCRdb ran MiXCR on the multiplex PCR reads. The sample shows about 93,000 distinct CDR3 sequences, less than 75% of them seen only once. Sequencing used lung tumor tissue. Source of these receptors: a man in his sixties with non-small cell lung cancer.

Details on this clonotype: No conserved phenylalanine or tryptophan is present at the end of the CDR3, so a read error is the likely explanation. The V and J genes are TRBV29-1 and TRBJ2-1; 7 bases align to TRBD2. CDR3 length: 11 amino acids. Germline V gene lookup returns CDR1 SQVTM and CDR2 ANQGSEA. Here the CDR3 reads CSGLTDNEQFL. Written as DNA, the CDR3 is TGTAGCGGGTTGACTGACAATGAGCAGTTCTTA.

This clonotype has a count of ten or more. J is TRBJ2-2 and V is TRBV12-3 or TRBV12-4, with 11 bases that match TRBD2. Trimming took 8 bases from V and 4 from J; bases not matched to a gene: 3. This CDR3 comprises 14 residues. The CDR3 sequence: CASGTSGSTGELFF. In DNA form, the CDR3 reads TGTGCCAGCGGAACTAGCGGGAGCACCGGGGAGCTGTTTTTT.

A word on this clonotype: Given the absence of the conserved phenylalanine or tryptophan at the CDR3 end, a read error is likely. The genes are TRBV6-5 and TRBJ1-5; D is possibly TRBD1 or TRBD2 (5 bases each). The last part of the DNA fits TRBJ2-3 better; the J call may be wrong. The germline gives CDR1 MNHEY, CDR2 SVGAGI. The CDR3 loop spans 17 amino acids. The CDR3 here is CVSSYSGRGRSNQPQYL. CDR3 in DNA: TGTGTCAGCAGTTACTCGGGCCGGGGCCGTAGCAATCAGCCCCAGTATCTT.

Worth noting for this clonotype: This could be a read error, since a much larger clone is one nucleotide away. V and J are TRBV6-2 or TRBV6-3 and TRBJ2-1; 8 nucleotides line up with TRBD2. Germline loops: CDR1 MNHEY, CDR2 SVGEGT. CDR3 size: 15 residues. CDR3 sequence (DNA): TGTGACAGCAGTCCGGGACTAGGCAATACCAATGAGCAGTTCTTC. This translates into CDSSPGLGNTNEQFF.

The chain combines TRBV12-3 or TRBV12-4 with TRBJ2-7; no clear D gene. The CDR3 is 13 amino acids. The ends were cut back, 2 bases at V and 4 bases at J, with 9 bases in the middle. CDR3: CASSLTPLYEQYF. Written as DNA, the CDR3 is TGTGCCAGCAGTTTAACCCCCTTGTACGAGCAGTACTTC.

With respect to this clonotype: A much larger clone is a single base away; this may be a read error. The chain carries TRBV12-3 or TRBV12-4 and TRBJ2-3; D remains unclear. Trimming shortened V by 6 bases and J by 5 bases, and 15 bases separated the two germline ends. The CDR3 runs 14 residues. The CDR3 DNA is TGTGCCAGCAGCCCCGACTTCACCAGAGATACGCAGTATTTT. The encoded protein is CASSPDFTRDTQYF.

This clonotype was seen a single time. The CDR3 does not close with the conserved phenylalanine or tryptophan, likely indicating a read error. The chain uses TRBV11-3 and TRBJ2-6, with D tentatively TRBD1 (6 bases). Germline CDR1 SGHNT, CDR2 YENEEA. The CDR3 extends over 15 amino acids. CDR3 nucleotides: TGTGCCAGCAGACAACAGGGTTCTGGTGCCAACGTCCTGACTATC. Amino acid sequence: CASRQQGSGANVLTI.

For this clonotype: Being one base from a much bigger clone, this may be a read error. This rearrangement joins TRBV6-2 or TRBV6-3 to TRBJ2-5, with 11 nucleotides matching TRBD1. With 5 bases clipped from V and 8 bases from J, the junction kept 10 bases outside the gene matches. The CDR3 is 15 residues long. Germline-derived CDR1 and CDR2 are MNHEY and SVGEGT. The CDR3 coding sequence is TGTGCCAGCAGTCCCGGGACAGGGGGGAGAGATACCCAGTACTTC. It is translated as CASSPGTGGRDTQYF.

With regard to this clonotype: Being one base from a much bigger clone, this may be a read error. The gene calls are TRBV6-5 and TRBJ1-1, with unresolved D. This CDR3 is built from 14 residues. The V gene's germline CDR1 is MNHEY and CDR2 SVGAGI. CDR3 amino acids: CVTTPLGTRSEAFF. CDR3 DNA sequence: TGTGTCACCACCCCCCTTGGTACACGGTCTGAAGCTTTCTTT.

The chain employs TRBV5-4 and TRBJ2-2; D possibly uses TRBD1 or TRBD2 (5 bases each). V dropped 3 bases and J dropped 8 bases, with 11 bases sitting between them. Germline loops: CDR1 SGHNT, CDR2 YYREEE (reference sequence). CDR3 size: 13 residues. DNA of the CDR3: TGTGCCAGCAGCTGGTCCGGGACGGGGGAGCTGTTTTTT. Protein: CASSWSGTGELFF.

The rearrangement joins TRBV20-1 to TRBJ2-3; the D call may be TRBD1 or TRBD2 (6 bases each). V dropped 6 bases and J dropped 1 base, with 20 bases sitting between them. CDR1 is DFQATT, CDR2 SNEGSKA, per germline (reference sequence). The CDR3 consists of 16 residues. CDR3 region: CSARAIGGSGTDTQYF. The CDR3 DNA reads TGCAGTGCCAGGGCCATAGGGGGGTCGGGCACAGATACGCAGTATTTT.

This clonotype was detected many times. The chain couples TRBV29-1 to TRBJ2-7, with a tentative D call TRBD1 (5 bases). Trimming pared 0 bases from V and 2 bases from J, leaving 14 bases between. Germline CDR1 is SQVTM and CDR2 is ANQGSEA. CDR3 size: 15 residues. Here the CDR3 reads CSVEETGADAYEQYF. The CDR3 coding sequence is TGCAGCGTTGAAGAAACAGGTGCCGATGCCTACGAGCAGTACTTC.

Comments on this clonotype: Relative to the germline gene, one junction end is altered; a read error may explain this. This chain links TRBV20-1 with TRBJ2-1, with D perhaps matching TRBD2 (5 bases). The CDR3 length is 12 residues. The V gene's germline CDR1 is DFQATT and CDR2 SNEGSKA (reference sequence). CDR3 bases: TGCAGTACTAGAGATATGGTTAATGAGCAGTTCTTC. Encoded protein: CSTRDMVNEQFF.

The chain uses TRBV11-2 and TRBJ2-7; D is tentatively TRBD1 or TRBD2 (6 bases each). CDR3 length: 17 amino acids. Per the germline V gene, CDR1 is SGHAT and CDR2 is FQNNGV. Deletions cut 5 bases from V and 6 bases from J, with 26 bases between. CDR3 nucleotides: TGTGCCAGCAGCGCCCGGGTCCGGGGGCTGGGAGGTGGCGAGCAGTACTTC. As protein: CASSARVRGLGGGEQYF.

This clonotype was counted many times. The chain recombines TRBV4-2 with TRBJ2-5; D ambiguous. The V end lost 4 bases, the J end lost 3 bases, and 9 bases lay between the germline ends. The germline V gene encodes CDR1 LGHNA and CDR2 YNFKEQ. This CDR3 has 13 residues. The chain's CDR3 is CASSPTLKETQYF. In DNA, the CDR3 is TGTGCCAGCAGCCCAACATTGAAAGAGACCCAGTACTTC.

In this sample, this clonotype turned up many times. The V call is TRBV6-1, the J call TRBJ2-7; possibly TRBD2 for D (6 bases). Trimming removed 1 base from V and 0 bases from J, with 13 bases in between. Germline V gene data show CDR1 as MNHNS and CDR2 as SASEGT. The CDR3 runs 16 residues. The chain's CDR3 is CASSEEGTLSSYEQYF. CDR3 sequence (DNA): TGTGCCAGCAGTGAAGAAGGGACTTTGAGCTCCTACGAGCAGTACTTC.

A word on this clonotype: A much larger clone sits a single nucleotide away, making a read error possible. CDR3 sequence reads: CASSTSTANTGELFF. Here the CDR3 DNA reads TGCGCCAGCAGCACCTCAACGGCGAACACCGGGGAGCTGTTTTTT. The chain carries TRBV5-1 and TRBJ2-2; D unresolved. This CDR3 has 15 amino acids. V shed 4 bases and J shed 0 bases, with 10 bases lying between them. Germline V lookup: CDR1 SGHRS, CDR2 YFSETQ.

To note about this clonotype: At one boundary the junction diverges from the germline segment, which might be a read error. V is TRBV6-1 and J is TRBJ1-2, with TRBD1 as a possible D gene (5 bases). This CDR3 is 12 amino acids long. Germline lookup yields CDR1 MNHNS and CDR2 SASEGT. CDR3 nucleotide sequence: TGTGACAGCAGTGAAAGGGGCTATGACTACACCTTC. It is translated as CDSSERGYDYTF.

This clonotype was counted many times. The chain joins TRBV30 to TRBJ2-2; 8 bases fit TRBD2. Germline V gene lookup returns CDR1 GTSNPN and CDR2 SVGIG (reference sequence). CDR3 length equals 16 residues. Losses at the gene ends were 3 bases for V and 5 bases for J; bases not matched to a gene: 11. CDR3 sequence: CAWRGGLAGHTGELFF. The CDR3 region has the DNA TGTGCCTGGAGGGGCGGTCTAGCGGGCCATACCGGGGAGCTGTTTTTT.